These 3 T cell receptor beta chains originate from one sample sequenced in a study of blood T cells in healthy people across ages (dated by TCRdb to the mid-2010s). To prepare the library, 5' RACE was applied. Sequencing took place on an Illumina HiSeq 2500. A second 7 to 11 cycle PCR used a sample-barcoded 5' primer and a J-beta primer mix. TCRdb redid the processing of the public reads, applying fastp at Q25 and MiXCR, and retained in-frame beta chains. All rows with the same CDR3 protein become a single entry with the most common DNA and genes. This sample is represented by hundreds of thousands of distinct CDR3 sequences; about half of them were singletons. The ten biggest clones cover about 32% of the sample. Sample: blood. These TCRs come from an older woman in good health.

This rearrangement joins TRBV4-3 to TRBJ2-7; 9 bases map to TRBD2. The CDR3 has 15 amino acids. Germline CDR1 and CDR2: LGHNA and YSLEER. Losses at the gene ends were 0 bases for V and 9 bases for J; bases not matched to a gene: 9. CDR3 loop: CASSQEFLSGSMQYF. The CDR3 DNA is TGCGCCAGCAGCCAAGAGTTCCTTAGCGGGAGTATGCAGTACTTC.

V gene TRBV4-2 combines with J gene TRBJ2-3, with D perhaps TRBD1 or TRBD2 (6 bases each). Trimming left V 1 base short and J 4 bases short, with 15 bases between. The CDR3 is 16 residues long. Per germline, CDR1 LGHNA and CDR2 YNFKEQ. CDR3: CASSQVARRGADTQYF. CDR3 nucleotide sequence: TGTGCCAGCAGCCAAGTCGCGAGGAGGGGGGCAGATACGCAGTATTTT.

The chain couples TRBV20-1 to TRBJ1-1; D might be TRBD1 (5 bases). The germline V gene has CDR1 DFQATT and CDR2 SNEGSKA (reference sequence). The CDR3 is 13 residues long. V lost 1 base to trimming and J lost 5 bases, with 11 bases between them. CDR3 protein: CSARARAWTEAFF. CDR3 nucleotides: TGCAGTGCTAGAGCCAGGGCCTGGACTGAAGCTTTCTTT.